What follows is one T cell receptor beta chain and its context. The germline CDR1 and CDR2 sequences are KGHSH and LQKENI. V gave up 2 bases and J gave up 4 bases; unmatched junction bases: 14. This CDR3 is 18 amino acids long. This table comes from immunoSEQ multiplex PCR, and its TCRdb copy is limited to in-frame clones, with some not included. The sample has tens of thousands of clones; approximately 80% are singletons. This entry comes from a study of blood T cell repertoires in COVID-19. This sequence originates from a human donor in a cohort sampled during active COVID-19. This chain joins TRBV18 and TRBJ1-3; TRBD1 agrees at 7 bases. The sample consisted of peripheral blood. The CDR3 spells CASSPSITGEFTGNTIYF. For the CDR3, the DNA is TGTGCCAGCTCACCAAGTATTACAGGGGAATTTACGGGAAACACCATATATTTT.